This T cell receptor beta chain emerged from a study of T-cell reconstitution after alpha-beta-depleted transplantation in children. In its sample, this clonotype was seen a few times. Construction of the TCRbeta library involved unique molecular identifiers. TCRdb re-called the PCR reads with MiXCR, one entry per CDR3 protein. The table lists 540,000 or so distinct CDR3 sequences, 23% of them singletons. The clonotype originates from a boy less than two years old who had a stem cell transplant for acute myeloid leukemia, so the T cells may come from the graft donor. The source was PBMCs, mostly from graft donor cells, collected 360 days after TCRalphabeta/CD19-depleted stem cell transplant.

The CDR3 region has the DNA TGCAGTGCCTACCCTCAGGGGGTCCAAGAGACCCAGTACTTC. Translated: CSAYPQGVQETQYF. The chain carries TRBV20-1 and TRBJ2-5; TRBD1 aligns across 7 bases. CDR1 and CDR2 from the germline V gene are DFQATT and SNEGSKA (reference sequence). V lost 6 bases, J lost 1 base, and 8 bases stayed unmatched. This CDR3 spans 14 amino acids.